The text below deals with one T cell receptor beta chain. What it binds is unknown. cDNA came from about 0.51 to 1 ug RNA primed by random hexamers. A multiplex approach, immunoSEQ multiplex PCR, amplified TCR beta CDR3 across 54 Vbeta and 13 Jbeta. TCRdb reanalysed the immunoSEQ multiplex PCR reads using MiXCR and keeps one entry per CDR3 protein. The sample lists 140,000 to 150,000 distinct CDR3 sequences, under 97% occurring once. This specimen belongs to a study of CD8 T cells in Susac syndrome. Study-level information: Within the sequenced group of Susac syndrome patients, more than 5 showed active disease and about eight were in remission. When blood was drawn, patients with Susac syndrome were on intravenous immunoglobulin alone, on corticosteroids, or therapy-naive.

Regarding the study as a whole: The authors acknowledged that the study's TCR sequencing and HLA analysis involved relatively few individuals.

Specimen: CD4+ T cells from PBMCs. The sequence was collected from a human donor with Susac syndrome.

The chain's CDR3 is CATMPSGRNEQFF. The CDR3 bases are TGTGCCACCATGCCTAGCGGGAGGAATGAGCAGTTCTTC. The V call is TRBV24-1, the J call TRBJ2-1; TRBD2 matches 11 bases. CDR3 length: 13 amino acids. The ends lost 8 bases at V and 7 bases at J; junction bases unmatched: 3. Germline assignment: CDR1 KGHDR and CDR2 SFDVKD.